This is a list of T cell receptor beta chains from one sample in a study of T-cell reconstitution after alpha-beta-depleted transplantation in children. TCRdb analysed the PCR reads with MiXCR anew, one entry per CDR3 protein. In the table there are 750,000 to 950,000 distinct CDR3 sequences, approximately 15% of which are singletons. The sequenced sample was PBMCs, mostly from graft donor cells, obtained 360 days after TCRalphabeta/CD19-depleted stem cell transplant. The receptors here all came from a male patient between 5 and 17 years old who had a stem cell transplant for acute lymphoblastic leukemia, so the T cells may come from the graft donor. Each CDR3 is given with its conserved first and last residue. Fields, in order: J gene, V gene, D gene, CDR3 protein. The D gene is left open where the match is weak.

j_call: TRBJ2-2
v_call: TRBV5-1
d_call: -
cdr3_aa: CASSLLIQARPGELFF

j_call: TRBJ2-7
v_call: TRBV15
d_call: -
cdr3_aa: CATSRDRYSYEQYF

j_call: TRBJ1-1
v_call: TRBV24-1
d_call: -
cdr3_aa: CATSDPVGPNTEAFF

j_call: TRBJ2-5
v_call: TRBV20-1
d_call: TRBD2
cdr3_aa: CSARKLAGGQETQYF

j_call: TRBJ1-4
v_call: TRBV19
d_call: TRBD1
cdr3_aa: CASLDRAGVKKLFF

j_call: TRBJ2-3
v_call: TRBV15
d_call: -
cdr3_aa: CATSSAPWAGAPDTQYF

j_call: TRBJ2-3
v_call: TRBV12-3/TRBV12-4
d_call: TRBD2
cdr3_aa: CASRRRTSGRDTQYF

j_call: TRBJ2-7
v_call: TRBV12-3/TRBV12-4
d_call: -
cdr3_aa: CASRSSPGTFAYEQYF

j_call: TRBJ2-3
v_call: TRBV20-1
d_call: -
cdr3_aa: CSASPKNWYFTDTQYF

j_call: TRBJ2-2
v_call: TRBV29-1
d_call: -
cdr3_aa: CSSRGPNTGELFF

j_call: TRBJ2-5
v_call: TRBV6-1
d_call: -
cdr3_aa: CASSQVGDGWETQYF

j_call: TRBJ2-7
v_call: TRBV19
d_call: TRBD2
cdr3_aa: CASSIDSGLAGVNEQYF

j_call: TRBJ1-4
v_call: TRBV20-1
d_call: -
cdr3_aa: CSARGATNEKLFF

j_call: TRBJ1-5
v_call: TRBV27
d_call: -
cdr3_aa: CASRTQGMLNQPQHF

j_call: TRBJ2-1
v_call: TRBV27
d_call: -
cdr3_aa: CASRGRSSYNEQFF

j_call: TRBJ2-1
v_call: TRBV30
d_call: TRBD2
cdr3_aa: CAWNGGLSSYNEQFF

j_call: TRBJ2-5
v_call: TRBV10-3
d_call: TRBD2
cdr3_aa: CAIAPSGRGETQYF

j_call: TRBJ2-7
v_call: TRBV5-1
d_call: TRBD2
cdr3_aa: CASRAASGSIYEQYF

j_call: TRBJ2-7
v_call: TRBV20-1
d_call: TRBD2
cdr3_aa: CSALSSGRATYEQYF

j_call: TRBJ1-4
v_call: TRBV12-3/TRBV12-4
d_call: -
cdr3_aa: CASSFQDWATNEKLFF

j_call: TRBJ2-1
v_call: TRBV20-1
d_call: -
cdr3_aa: CSARDRAVGQFF

j_call: TRBJ2-1
v_call: TRBV7-9
d_call: TRBD2
cdr3_aa: CASSPGGGHGHEQFF

j_call: TRBJ1-1
v_call: TRBV7-9
d_call: TRBD1
cdr3_aa: CASSLRQGHEAFF

j_call: TRBJ2-7
v_call: TRBV6-1
d_call: TRBD1
cdr3_aa: CASIPGTGGYEQYF

j_call: TRBJ1-2
v_call: TRBV7-2
d_call: -
cdr3_aa: CASSFRASNYGYTF

j_call: TRBJ2-1
v_call: TRBV9
d_call: -
cdr3_aa: CASSERGSAYSYNEQFF

j_call: TRBJ2-1
v_call: TRBV12-3/TRBV12-4
d_call: TRBD2
cdr3_aa: CASSRLGIAGGGDNEQFF

j_call: TRBJ1-1
v_call: TRBV6-1
d_call: TRBD1
cdr3_aa: CASTRQGPNTEAFF

j_call: TRBJ2-1
v_call: TRBV4-1
d_call: TRBD1
cdr3_aa: CASSETGNSYNEQFF

j_call: TRBJ1-1
v_call: TRBV30
d_call: -
cdr3_aa: CAWFYIGFLTEAFF

j_call: TRBJ2-2
v_call: TRBV5-1
d_call: -
cdr3_aa: CASTDNPVTGELFF

j_call: TRBJ2-7
v_call: TRBV2
d_call: TRBD1
cdr3_aa: CAGRQGLYEQYF

j_call: TRBJ2-7
v_call: TRBV5-1
d_call: -
cdr3_aa: CASSLATGGVPPYF

j_call: TRBJ2-5
v_call: TRBV24-1
d_call: TRBD2
cdr3_aa: CATSESLAGRQETQYF

j_call: TRBJ2-1
v_call: TRBV7-3
d_call: -
cdr3_aa: CASSFSGPLNREQFF

j_call: TRBJ2-7
v_call: TRBV4-1
d_call: TRBD2
cdr3_aa: CASSQRRGDYPRGYEQYF

j_call: TRBJ1-2
v_call: TRBV5-1
d_call: -
cdr3_aa: CASSLVGGYYGYTF